Listed below are T cell receptor beta chains from one sample, sequenced in a study of T cells in localized non-small cell lung cancer. Some clones are missing from TCRdb's copy, which holds only in-frame ones; the method was immunoSEQ multiplex PCR. The repertoire holds approximately 47,000 clones, with approximately 90% as singletons. The sample was PBMCs, taken before any cancer treatment. The receptors were gathered from a man aged 40 to 70 with stage II lung adenocarcinoma. The conserved cysteine and the conserved F or W are not part of the CDR3 here. The order of the fields is V gene, CDR3 protein.

v_gene: TRBV9; CDR3aa: ASSRRGGTEAF
v_gene: TRBV7-2; CDR3aa: ASSLGVLDTQY
v_gene: TRBV6-4; CDR3aa: ASSEREAGELF
v_gene: TRBV5-1; CDR3aa: ASSLALQANGQGYT
v_gene: TRBV4-2; CDR3aa: ASSTRTDLMPQH
v_gene: TRBV11-2; CDR3aa: ASSFRETQY
v_gene: TRBV5-6; CDR3aa: ASSPDPQETQY
v_gene: TRBV19; CDR3aa: ASLGSTSGANVLT
v_gene: TRBV19; CDR3aa: ASSIGDRGSEAF
v_gene: TRBV10-2; CDR3aa: ASSGAGYNEQF
v_gene: TRBV9; CDR3aa: ASSVGDYSTDTQY
v_gene: TRBV5-1; CDR3aa: ASSLVVSGANVLT
v_gene: TRBV6-1; CDR3aa: ASTEGQGSYEQY
v_gene: TRBV30; CDR3aa: AWSVNLQGKLF
v_gene: TRBV9; CDR3aa: ASSSRTGESSNYGYT
v_gene: TRBV30; CDR3aa: AWKTIISGQDTQY
v_gene: TRBV6-4; CDR3aa: ASSPTQGKDQPQH
v_gene: TRBV11-3; CDR3aa: ASSLEGGNTEAF
v_gene: TRBV11-2; CDR3aa: ASSLGQGGPNTGELF
v_gene: TRBV28; CDR3aa: ASSRDGLDYGYT
v_gene: TRBV10-2; CDR3aa: ASTPGLAGGWGQNIQY
v_gene: TRBV7-9; CDR3aa: ASSPVRRGTDTQY
v_gene: TRBV6-5; CDR3aa: ASSYGGWNTEAF
v_gene: TRBV11-2; CDR3aa: ASSLVYPGNTIY
v_gene: TRBV6-6; CDR3aa: ASTDREGYYGYT
v_gene: TRBV7-2; CDR3aa: ASSPGTRVGGTDTQY
v_gene: TRBV18; CDR3aa: ASSPQTGQPQH
v_gene: TRBV19; CDR3aa: ASIGTGLYGYT
v_gene: TRBV5-6; CDR3aa: ASSLEVNTDTQY
v_gene: TRBV19; CDR3aa: ASSIVAGAGDQPQH
v_gene: TRBV9; CDR3aa: ASSVGVGTEAF
v_gene: TRBV25-1; CDR3aa: ASSGWTGSHGYT
v_gene: TRBV9; CDR3aa: ASSAQGNTEAF
v_gene: TRBV25-1; CDR3aa: ASSDPGTPTNEKLF
v_gene: TRBV7-8; CDR3aa: ASSPRGHTDTQY
v_gene: TRBV15; CDR3aa: ATSRDQGGHYGYT
v_gene: TRBV28; CDR3aa: ASSLGAGTGNTIY
v_gene: TRBV2; CDR3aa: AGTGGNNQPQH